The rows below give T cell receptor beta chains drawn from one sample of a study of response to subunit inactivated influenza vaccine. TCRdb independently ran MiXCR on the RT-PCR reads; one entry per CDR3 protein. The sample contains roughly 780,000 distinct CDR3 sequences, about a fifth of which appear only once. This material consisted of PBMCs from blood, taken approximately 5 days after vaccination. Receptors originate from a man between 45 and 60 years old who received an inactivated influenza vaccine. Both conserved end residues are part of each CDR3. D genes are given only for firm matches. Rows give clone size only sometimes, using once, few, many, or a class for an expanded clone.

d_gene: NA; v_gene: TRBV7-9; abundance: NA; j_gene: TRBJ2-1; CDR3nt: TGTGCCAGCTGGGCCACACGGAACGATGAGCAGTTCTTC; CDR3aa: CASWATRNDEQFF
d_gene: NA; v_gene: TRBV5-6; abundance: NA; j_gene: TRBJ2-1; CDR3nt: TGTGCCAGCAGCTTCCTAGGGCCCAACAATGAGCAGTTCTTC; CDR3aa: CASSFLGPNNEQFF
d_gene: TRBD2; v_gene: TRBV7-9; abundance: few; j_gene: TRBJ2-3; CDR3nt: TGTGCCAGCAGCACAGGACTAGCGCCTACAGCAGATACGCAGTATTTT; CDR3aa: CASSTGLAPTADTQYF
d_gene: NA; v_gene: TRBV29-1; abundance: few; j_gene: TRBJ2-1; CDR3nt: TGCAGCGTTGGAGCATCCTTTACCTACAATGAGCAGTTCTTC; CDR3aa: CSVGASFTYNEQFF
d_gene: TRBD1; v_gene: TRBV7-2; abundance: NA; j_gene: TRBJ1-5; CDR3nt: TGTGCCAGCAGCCCAGGACAGGGGAATATTCAGCCCCAGCATTTT; CDR3aa: CASSPGQGNIQPQHF
d_gene: NA; v_gene: TRBV18; abundance: NA; j_gene: TRBJ2-5; CDR3nt: TGTGCCAGCTCACCCCCAACCCCGGGACGCAAACAAGAGACCCAGTACTTC; CDR3aa: CASSPPTPGRKQETQYF
d_gene: NA; v_gene: TRBV27; abundance: few; j_gene: TRBJ1-5; CDR3nt: TGTGCCAGCAGTTCCGGGACACGCAGTCAGCCCCAGCATTTT; CDR3aa: CASSSGTRSQPQHF
d_gene: NA; v_gene: TRBV16; abundance: few; j_gene: TRBJ1-2; CDR3nt: TGTGCCAGCAGCCAATCTCGGGGAGGAGGCTACACCTTC; CDR3aa: CASSQSRGGGYTF
d_gene: TRBD2; v_gene: TRBV6-1; abundance: NA; j_gene: TRBJ2-3; CDR3nt: TGTGCCAGCAGTCCCACCGTTGGCGGGGGAAGCACAGATACGCAGTATTTT; CDR3aa: CASSPTVGGGSTDTQYF
d_gene: NA; v_gene: TRBV3-1; abundance: NA; j_gene: TRBJ2-7; CDR3nt: TGTGCCAGCAGCCCGGACGGGGCTCCCTACGAGCAGTACTTC; CDR3aa: CASSPDGAPYEQYF
d_gene: NA; v_gene: TRBV20-1; abundance: few; j_gene: TRBJ1-1; CDR3nt: TGCAGTGCAAGATCTGGACAGAGAAACACTGAAGCTTTCTTT; CDR3aa: CSARSGQRNTEAFF
d_gene: TRBD2; v_gene: TRBV18; abundance: few; j_gene: TRBJ2-1; CDR3nt: TGTGCCAGCTCACTACGGATTACTAGCGGGAGTCGGGACAATGAGCAGTTCTTC; CDR3aa: CASSLRITSGSRDNEQFF
d_gene: TRBD2; v_gene: TRBV6-2/TRBV6-3; abundance: NA; j_gene: TRBJ2-5; CDR3nt: TGTGCCAGCACTCTGGGACTAGCGCCGTCGGAGACCCAGTACTTC; CDR3aa: CASTLGLAPSETQYF
d_gene: NA; v_gene: TRBV7-2; abundance: NA; j_gene: TRBJ1-1; CDR3nt: TGTGCCAGCAGCCCACAAGGCCAGCACACTGAAGCTTTCTTT; CDR3aa: CASSPQGQHTEAFF
d_gene: TRBD2; v_gene: TRBV11-1; abundance: NA; j_gene: TRBJ2-7; CDR3nt: TGTGCCAGCAGCTCTAGCGGGAGTACCTACGAGCAGTACTTC; CDR3aa: CASSSSGSTYEQYF
d_gene: NA; v_gene: TRBV6-1; abundance: NA; j_gene: TRBJ2-3; CDR3nt: TGTGCCAGCAGACGTACTAGCAGCCGGAGGGATACGCAGTATTTT; CDR3aa: CASRRTSSRRDTQYF
d_gene: NA; v_gene: TRBV4-2; abundance: few; j_gene: TRBJ2-5; CDR3nt: TGTGCCAGCAGCCAGGACCAGCAAGAGACCCAGTACTTC; CDR3aa: CASSQDQQETQYF
d_gene: TRBD2; v_gene: TRBV20-1; abundance: few; j_gene: TRBJ2-7; CDR3nt: TGCAGCGACACGGGGCTAGCGGGAGAAAGGTACGAGCAGTACTTC; CDR3aa: CSDTGLAGERYEQYF
d_gene: NA; v_gene: TRBV9; abundance: NA; j_gene: TRBJ2-5; CDR3nt: TGTGCCAGCAGCGTATCTCTCAGTGCAGAGACCCAGTACTTC; CDR3aa: CASSVSLSAETQYF
d_gene: TRBD2; v_gene: TRBV5-5; abundance: few; j_gene: TRBJ2-1; CDR3nt: TGTGCCAGCAGCTTGGAAACCGGGACTAGCGGGAGTCGCGAGCAGTTCTTC; CDR3aa: CASSLETGTSGSREQFF
d_gene: TRBD1; v_gene: TRBV2; abundance: NA; j_gene: TRBJ2-1; CDR3nt: TGTGCCAGCAGTGCGACAGGGGCTAATGAGCAGTTCTTC; CDR3aa: CASSATGANEQFF
d_gene: NA; v_gene: TRBV7-2; abundance: NA; j_gene: TRBJ2-2; CDR3nt: TGTGCCAGCAGCCCCTTCCAGGGTACTCTTCGGCCGGGGGAGCTGTTTTTT; CDR3aa: CASSPFQGTLRPGELFF
d_gene: NA; v_gene: TRBV4-1; abundance: few; j_gene: TRBJ2-4; CDR3nt: TGCGCCAGCAGCCAAGAATGGAGGGGGTCGGTCAAAAACATTCAGTACTTC; CDR3aa: CASSQEWRGSVKNIQYF
d_gene: TRBD2; v_gene: TRBV7-2; abundance: NA; j_gene: TRBJ2-3; CDR3nt: TGTGCCAGCAGCTCCGGGACTAGCGGGAGCCTCGGTACGCAGTATTTT; CDR3aa: CASSSGTSGSLGTQYF
d_gene: NA; v_gene: TRBV7-2; abundance: NA; j_gene: TRBJ2-7; CDR3nt: TGTGCCAGCACCCCCACCAGGGGCCTCTACGAGCAGTACTTC; CDR3aa: CASTPTRGLYEQYF
d_gene: NA; v_gene: TRBV7-2; abundance: many; j_gene: TRBJ2-7; CDR3nt: TGTGCCAGCAGCTTAAGTCCAGGGACCTACGAGCAGTACTTC; CDR3aa: CASSLSPGTYEQYF
d_gene: NA; v_gene: TRBV11-3; abundance: NA; j_gene: TRBJ2-7; CDR3nt: TGTGCCAGCAGCCGGACTGCTGCTCGGGACGAGCAGTACTTC; CDR3aa: CASSRTAARDEQYF
d_gene: TRBD1; v_gene: TRBV7-8; abundance: NA; j_gene: TRBJ2-7; CDR3nt: TGTGCCAGCAGCCACGGGACAGGAGACGAGCAGTACTTC; CDR3aa: CASSHGTGDEQYF
d_gene: TRBD2; v_gene: TRBV20-1; abundance: NA; j_gene: TRBJ2-7; CDR3nt: TGCAGTGCTACTCGACTAGCGGGATACGAGCAGTACTTC; CDR3aa: CSATRLAGYEQYF
d_gene: NA; v_gene: TRBV20-1; abundance: NA; j_gene: TRBJ2-5; CDR3nt: TGCAGTGCCTTGGGGGCCAGGAGCCTCCAAGAGACCCAGTACTTC; CDR3aa: CSALGARSLQETQYF
d_gene: TRBD1; v_gene: TRBV5-5; abundance: NA; j_gene: TRBJ2-7; CDR3nt: TGTGCCAGCAGCTCGACGGGACAGGGGTCCTACGAGCAGTACTTC; CDR3aa: CASSSTGQGSYEQYF
d_gene: NA; v_gene: TRBV29-1; abundance: many; j_gene: TRBJ2-3; CDR3nt: TGCAGCGTTGATGAGGGGGGCAGGGATACGCAGTATTTT; CDR3aa: CSVDEGGRDTQYF
d_gene: NA; v_gene: TRBV7-2; abundance: NA; j_gene: TRBJ2-1; CDR3nt: TGTGCCCTAGGGGGTGGGTTGGAGCAGTTCTTC; CDR3aa: CALGGGLEQFF
d_gene: NA; v_gene: TRBV4-2; abundance: NA; j_gene: TRBJ2-5; CDR3nt: TGTGCCAGCAGCCTTCTCGGAACAGGACAAGAGACCCAGTACTTC; CDR3aa: CASSLLGTGQETQYF
d_gene: NA; v_gene: TRBV20-1; abundance: few; j_gene: TRBJ2-1; CDR3nt: TGCAGTGCTCCCCGGACCCCTGGGTATGAGCAGTTCTTC; CDR3aa: CSAPRTPGYEQFF
d_gene: TRBD1; v_gene: TRBV27; abundance: NA; j_gene: TRBJ2-7; CDR3nt: TGTGCCAGCAGATCTGGACAGGGGGCAACCTACGAGCAGTACTTC; CDR3aa: CASRSGQGATYEQYF
d_gene: TRBD2; v_gene: TRBV20-1; abundance: NA; j_gene: TRBJ2-1; CDR3nt: TGCAGTGCTAGAGGTAGCGGGGGGACCAATGAGCAGTTCTTC; CDR3aa: CSARGSGGTNEQFF
d_gene: TRBD2; v_gene: TRBV27; abundance: NA; j_gene: TRBJ2-2; CDR3nt: TGTGCCAGCAGTTTATCGCGGCTAGCGGCCAGAAGTGGGGAGCTGTTTTTT; CDR3aa: CASSLSRLAARSGELFF
d_gene: TRBD2; v_gene: TRBV20-1; abundance: few; j_gene: TRBJ2-1; CDR3nt: TGCAGTGCTCCAGTGCGGAGCGGGAGTTACAATGAGCAGTTCTTC; CDR3aa: CSAPVRSGSYNEQFF
d_gene: NA; v_gene: TRBV6-1; abundance: NA; j_gene: TRBJ2-2; CDR3nt: TGTGCCGGGGGAACTAGCCCCACCGGGGAGCTGTTTTTT; CDR3aa: CAGGTSPTGELFF
d_gene: TRBD2; v_gene: TRBV12-3/TRBV12-4; abundance: NA; j_gene: TRBJ2-1; CDR3nt: TGTGCCAGCAGAGCACTAGCGGGAGGTCTCTCCTACAATGAGCAGTTCTTC; CDR3aa: CASRALAGGLSYNEQFF
d_gene: NA; v_gene: TRBV12-3/TRBV12-4; abundance: few; j_gene: TRBJ1-5; CDR3nt: TGTGCCAGCAGTCTGTCAGGGTTTGGGGCCCAGCATTTT; CDR3aa: CASSLSGFGAQHF
d_gene: NA; v_gene: TRBV6-1; abundance: NA; j_gene: TRBJ2-7; CDR3nt: TGTGCCACCTCTGGGCTCGGTGCCTACGAGCAGTACTTC; CDR3aa: CATSGLGAYEQYF
d_gene: NA; v_gene: TRBV7-8; abundance: NA; j_gene: TRBJ2-7; CDR3nt: TGTGCCAGCAGCTTAGCTGGACGTTTCGAGCAGTACTTC; CDR3aa: CASSLAGRFEQYF
d_gene: NA; v_gene: TRBV25-1; abundance: few; j_gene: TRBJ1-1; CDR3nt: TGTGCCAGCAGAGGGGCCGGGGTAGGCACTGAAGCTTTCTTT; CDR3aa: CASRGAGVGTEAFF
d_gene: NA; v_gene: TRBV28; abundance: NA; j_gene: TRBJ2-2; CDR3nt: TGTGCCAGCACCAGCTCGGGTACCGGGGAGCTGTTTTTT; CDR3aa: CASTSSGTGELFF
d_gene: NA; v_gene: TRBV20-1; abundance: many; j_gene: TRBJ2-5; CDR3nt: TGCAGTATGCAGTGGTCGGAAGAGACCCAGTACTTC; CDR3aa: CSMQWSEETQYF
d_gene: NA; v_gene: TRBV5-1; abundance: NA; j_gene: TRBJ2-3; CDR3nt: TGCGCCAGCAGCTGGACCGGGACGCCTCAGGATACGCAGTATTTT; CDR3aa: CASSWTGTPQDTQYF
d_gene: TRBD1; v_gene: TRBV5-6; abundance: NA; j_gene: TRBJ2-5; CDR3nt: TGTGCCAGCAGCTTGGTGGCAGGGGGCGCGTATGAGACCCAGTACTTC; CDR3aa: CASSLVAGGAYETQYF
d_gene: NA; v_gene: TRBV15; abundance: few; j_gene: TRBJ1-5; CDR3nt: TGTGCCACCAGCAGAGATCAAGGACAGCCCCAGCATTTT; CDR3aa: CATSRDQGQPQHF
d_gene: NA; v_gene: TRBV12-3/TRBV12-4; abundance: NA; j_gene: TRBJ2-5; CDR3nt: TGTGCCAGCAGTCCAAAACAGTACCAAGAGACCCAGTACTTC; CDR3aa: CASSPKQYQETQYF
d_gene: NA; v_gene: TRBV20-1; abundance: NA; j_gene: TRBJ2-3; CDR3nt: TGCAGTGCTAGAGAACCTCGTAGCACAGATACGCAGTATTTT; CDR3aa: CSAREPRSTDTQYF
d_gene: NA; v_gene: TRBV7-9; abundance: NA; j_gene: TRBJ2-2; CDR3nt: TGTGCCAGCAGCTTAGTGCTGGGAAACACCGGGGAGCTGTTTTTT; CDR3aa: CASSLVLGNTGELFF
d_gene: NA; v_gene: TRBV5-1; abundance: NA; j_gene: TRBJ1-2; CDR3nt: TGCGCCAGCGGAGGCAACAGGGCCCTTTATGGCTACACCTTC; CDR3aa: CASGGNRALYGYTF